This paragraph covers one T cell receptor (beta chain) sequence. Its antigen is unknown. Germline V CDR1 and CDR2: KGHSH, LQKENI. V dropped 0 bases and J dropped 3; count of bases not matched to a gene: 5. CDR3 size: 15 residues. Libraries were prepared by immunoSEQ multiplex PCR; TCRdb keeps only in-frame clonotypes and omits some of them. The table includes roughly 66,000 clones, about 80% detected once. These data belong to a study of radiotherapy plus CTLA-4 blockade in lung cancer. Study-wide results and limits: Early shifts in blood T cell clones, with interferon-beta, reportedly predicted response best.

This sample comprised peripheral blood, obtained from a patient treated with radiotherapy plus ipilimumab. The sequence derives from a human donor with non-small cell lung cancer who had a partial response to radiotherapy plus ipilimumab. The genes are TRBV18 and TRBJ2-7, with TRBD1 identical over 7 bases. The CDR3 DNA reads TGTGCCAGCTCACCACCGAGGGGACAGCACTACGAGCAGTACTTC. Encoded protein: CASSPPRGQHYEQYF.